The entry that follows covers one T cell receptor (beta chain) sequence. Its antigen is currently unknown. From germline, CDR1 is MNHEY and CDR2 SVGAGI. The CDR3 is 13 amino acids. V shed 7 bases and J 7 bases; nucleotides not matched to a gene: 4. The entry originates in a study of cytomegalovirus exposure and HLA in healthy donors. The PCR ran on 60 Vbeta and 13 Jbeta primers. Using immunoSEQ multiplex PCR, the repertoire was profiled, and TCRdb retains in-frame clones only, with some absent. The sample has more than 150,000 clones, about 82% seen once. Study-wide results and limits: In a later analysis, donors in an Asian-associated ancestry cluster reportedly had fewer N-insertions in productive TCRs than the cohort mean. The authors excluded some V segments, including TRBV6-2 and TRBV6-3, as indistinguishable. Data from an earlier analysis indicated that most TCR beta V segments were productive either about 87% or about 30% of the time. Common viral pathogens seemed to be connected with several of the most significant clusters, according to a later analysis.

The sequenced material came from PBMCs. The source is a woman in her 30s in good health and CMV-seronegative. This chain joins TRBV6-5 and TRBJ2-1, with TRBD2 matching over 10 bases. The CDR3 DNA sequence: TGTGCCAGCACCAGCGGGGGGGCTAATGAGCAGTTCTTC. Translation gives CASTSGGANEQFF.